Each of the 2 T cell receptor beta chains below was sequenced from the same sample in a study of control samples from healthy donors and cancer patients. Profiling relied on immunoSEQ multiplex PCR, and the TCRdb table lists in-frame clones only, not all of them. The sample contains approximately 87,000 clones, about 88% of which appear only once. Sequenced material: blood. All receptors come from a woman aged 45-65 years in good health.

The chain employs TRBV27 and TRBJ1-2; D is undetermined. CDR3 length: 13 amino acids. The germline CDR1 and CDR2 sequences are MNHEY and SMNVEV (reference sequence). Trimming took 2 bases from V and 2 from J, leaving 6 bases between them. The CDR3 nucleotides read TGTGCCAGCAGTTTACGACTAAACTATGGCTACACCTTC. It yields the protein CASSLRLNYGYTF.

V usage is TRBV10-3 and J usage is TRBJ2-7; TRBD1 matches 11 bases. Per the germline V gene, CDR1 is ENHRY and CDR2 is SYGVKD. Trimming took 6 bases from V and 3 from J; bases not matched to a gene: 7. The CDR3 length is 15 residues. The CDR3 nucleotides are TGTGCCATCAGGAGGGAGGGACAGGGGGTCTACGAGCAGTACTTC. It codes for CAIRREGQGVYEQYF.